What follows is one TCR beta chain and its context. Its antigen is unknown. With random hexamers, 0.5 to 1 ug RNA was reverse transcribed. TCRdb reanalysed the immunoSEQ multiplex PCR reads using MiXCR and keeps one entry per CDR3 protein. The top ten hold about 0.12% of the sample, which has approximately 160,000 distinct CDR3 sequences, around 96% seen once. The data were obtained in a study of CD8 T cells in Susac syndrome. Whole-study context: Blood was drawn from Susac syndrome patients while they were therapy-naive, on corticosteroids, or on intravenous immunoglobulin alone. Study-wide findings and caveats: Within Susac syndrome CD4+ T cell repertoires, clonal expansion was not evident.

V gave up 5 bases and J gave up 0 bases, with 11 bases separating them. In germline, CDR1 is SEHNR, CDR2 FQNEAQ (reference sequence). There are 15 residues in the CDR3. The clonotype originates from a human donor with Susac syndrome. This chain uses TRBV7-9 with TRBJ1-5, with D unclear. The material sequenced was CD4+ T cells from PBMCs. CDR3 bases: TGTGCCAGCAGCCCTCGAGGAGGTAGCAATCAGCCCCAGCATTTT. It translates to CASSPRGGSNQPQHF.